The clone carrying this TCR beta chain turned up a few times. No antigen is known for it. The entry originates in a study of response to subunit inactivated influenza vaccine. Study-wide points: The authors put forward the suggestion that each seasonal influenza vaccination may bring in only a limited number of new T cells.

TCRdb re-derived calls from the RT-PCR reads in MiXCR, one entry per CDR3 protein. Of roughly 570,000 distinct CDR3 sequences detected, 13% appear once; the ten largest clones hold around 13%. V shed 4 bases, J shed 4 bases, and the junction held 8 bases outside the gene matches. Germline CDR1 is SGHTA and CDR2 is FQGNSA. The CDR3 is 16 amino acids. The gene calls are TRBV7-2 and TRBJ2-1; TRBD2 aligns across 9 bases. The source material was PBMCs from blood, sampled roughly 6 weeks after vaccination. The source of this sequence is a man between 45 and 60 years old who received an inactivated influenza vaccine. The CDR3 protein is CASSYWTSVPYNEQFF. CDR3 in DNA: TGTGCCAGCAGCTACTGGACTAGCGTTCCATACAATGAGCAGTTCTTC.